This T cell receptor beta chain was captured in a study of cytomegalovirus exposure and HLA in healthy donors (dated 2017 in TCRdb). Describing the broader study: According to a later analysis, one platform produced both the roughly 120 validation repertoires and the 620 or so repertoires of the first cohort. The study aimed to test whether signatures of past pathogen exposure could be identified by cataloging public T cell receptors. Besides the first cohort of hundreds of subjects, a separate validation cohort made up of about 120 different subjects was used. High-throughput TCR immunosequencing, statistical association of individual TCRs with disease status, and machine learning were combined to predict cytomegalovirus infection status. On the study overall, not on this receptor specifically: The validation cohort had no HLA typing available for a later analysis, so co-occurrence within that cohort was assessed over all 130 or so repertoires. Three of the identified cytomegalovirus-associated TCR beta chains were confirmed in vitro to be specific for cytomegalovirus antigens. A total of 150 to 200 TCR beta chains were listed by the study as associated with cytomegalovirus. Subsequent analysis determined that TCRs grouped into clusters in the first cohort also showed a tendency toward co-occurrence across the 90 to 150 validation repertoires, and approximately 93% of cluster scores exceeded 0. Most TCR sequences were seen in very few donors, while some public TCRs were found in many individuals. The authors suggested that the approach could potentially be extended to other disease states and immunological phenotypes. In both the original and validation cohorts, the classifier was reported to diagnose cytomegalovirus status with high specificity and sensitivity.

Library creation used the immunoSEQ multiplex PCR assay. The original pipeline was this. To diagnose cytomegalovirus status from the catalog of TCR beta chain sequences, a statistical classification framework was built. This immuneACCESS table, as held by TCRdb, lists in-frame sequences with V and J called but not all clones. Of the missing ones, under half trace to an unresolved V gene in checked studies; the others have no known cause. V and J calls and clone size follow that table, whereas D and trimming were derived from the DNA. This sample gives 57,000 or so clones in total; over 75% of them show up just once. Roughly 2.3% of the sample comes from the top ten. Comments on this clone: Its target antigen remains unknown. Per-base quality was not reported, and no clone a single base away is much larger than it. This CDR3 is also generated by other DNA sequences in the sample.

Reading the germline V gene gives CDR1 MNHEY and CDR2 SVGAGI. Including cysteine and phenylalanine, the CDR3 has 14 amino acids. Only CDR3 DNA is held: 42 bases, read in frame from base 1. V and J lose 3 bases and 1 base, and a span of 9 bases separates them. Donors formed part of the validation cohort, which comprised approximately 130 subjects and was distinct from the first cohort of 670 or so subjects. The clonotype originates from a woman in her 30s in good health and CMV-seronegative. The chain uses TRBV6-5 and TRBJ1-1; a tentative D call is TRBD1 (6 bases match). The sample consisted of PBMCs. The CDR3 protein is CASSYLQGNTEAFF. The sequenced DNA is TGTGCCAGCAGTTATTTACAGGGGAACACTGAAGCTTTCTTT.